This TCR beta chain was documented in a study of T cell changes during pregnancy in multiple sclerosis. Produced via immunoSEQ multiplex PCR; TCRdb's table is partial and in-frame only. The data hold fewer than 65,000 clones, with around nine tenths observed a single time. The germline V gene encodes CDR1 SGHVS and CDR2 FNYEAQ. V gave up 9 bases and J gave up 3 bases; unmatched junction bases: 11. The CDR3 has 15 amino acids. The material was peripheral blood, obtained before pregnancy. The V and J genes are TRBV7-6 and TRBJ2-1, with 7 bases lining up with TRBD1. The receptor's source is a female donor with multiple sclerosis, enrolled in a pregnancy study. The CDR3 sequence is CAREWWDSYYNEQFF. The CDR3 DNA follows: TGTGCCAGGGAATGGTGGGACAGTTACTACAATGAGCAGTTCTTC.